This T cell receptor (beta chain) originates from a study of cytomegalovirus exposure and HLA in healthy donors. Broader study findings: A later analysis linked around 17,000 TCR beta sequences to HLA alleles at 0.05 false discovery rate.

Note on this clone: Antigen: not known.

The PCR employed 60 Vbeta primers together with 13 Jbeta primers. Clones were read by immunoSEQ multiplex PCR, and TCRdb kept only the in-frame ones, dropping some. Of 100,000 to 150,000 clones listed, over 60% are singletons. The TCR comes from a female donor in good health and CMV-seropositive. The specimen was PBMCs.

CDR3 residues: CASSRERGSYNEQFF. The DNA for the CDR3 is TGTGCCAGTAGTAGGGAGCGGGGAAGCTACAATGAGCAGTTCTTC. This sequence joins TRBV19 and TRBJ2-1, with 7 bases that match TRBD2. Germline CDR1 is LNHDA and CDR2 is SQIVND (reference sequence). Trimming at V came to 4 bases and at J to 3 bases, leaving 6 bases not matched to a gene. The CDR3 spans 15 residues.